This entry describes one TCR beta chain. Its antigen is currently unknown. This entry comes from a study of CD8+ T cells in alopecia areata. The overall study: Treated patients took oral tofacitinib at 5 to 10 mg twice daily. The duration of tofacitinib was 6 to 18 months, with 6 months off drug afterward. Whole-study results and caveats: Scalp lesions, especially in alopecia totalis/universalis, had higher clonality than normal scalp.

Stated treatment: oral pan-JAK inhibitor, 5-10 mg twice daily. T lymphocytes (CD4+ and CD8+) were sorted from PBMCs. Sequencing templates came from extracted RNA that was reverse transcribed into cDNA. Here immunoSEQ multiplex PCR was the method, and the copy in TCRdb shows in-frame clones only, minus some. The sample has 200,000 or so clones, roughly two fifths seen once. This receptor was taken from a human donor with alopecia areata. This material consisted of CD4+ T cells sorted from blood, taken at week 34, from a patient treated with tofacitinib.

The CDR3 loop is CASSPRTGDQPQHF. The DNA of the CDR3 is TGTGCCAGCTCACCGCGGACAGGGGATCAGCCCCAGCATTTT. The chain employs TRBV18 and TRBJ1-5, with 9 bases fitting TRBD1. The V gene's germline CDR1 is KGHSH and CDR2 LQKENI. The CDR3 totals 14 residues. The junction had 2 bases not matched to a gene; V was cut back by 3 bases and J by 5 bases.